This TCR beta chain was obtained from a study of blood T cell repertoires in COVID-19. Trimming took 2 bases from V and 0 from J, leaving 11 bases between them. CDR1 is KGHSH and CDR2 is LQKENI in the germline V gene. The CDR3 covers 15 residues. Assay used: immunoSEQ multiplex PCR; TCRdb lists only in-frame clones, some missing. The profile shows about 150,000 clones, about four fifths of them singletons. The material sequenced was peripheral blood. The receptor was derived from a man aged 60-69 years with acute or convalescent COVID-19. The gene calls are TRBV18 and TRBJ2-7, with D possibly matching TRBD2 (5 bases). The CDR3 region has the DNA TGTGCCAGCTCACCAGACGCCAGCGGCTCCTACGAGCAGTACTTC. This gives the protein CASSPDASGSYEQYF.